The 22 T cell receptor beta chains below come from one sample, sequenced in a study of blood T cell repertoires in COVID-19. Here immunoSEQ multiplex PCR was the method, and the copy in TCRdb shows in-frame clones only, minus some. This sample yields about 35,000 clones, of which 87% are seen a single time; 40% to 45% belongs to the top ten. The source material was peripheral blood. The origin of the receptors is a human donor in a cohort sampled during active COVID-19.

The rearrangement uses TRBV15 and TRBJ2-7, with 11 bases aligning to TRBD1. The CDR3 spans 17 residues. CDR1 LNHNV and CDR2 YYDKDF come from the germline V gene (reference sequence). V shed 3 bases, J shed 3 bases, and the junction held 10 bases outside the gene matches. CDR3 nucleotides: TGTGCCACCAGCAGTCAATCTACGGGACAGGGGGGCTACGAGCAGTACTTC. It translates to CATSSQSTGQGGYEQYF.

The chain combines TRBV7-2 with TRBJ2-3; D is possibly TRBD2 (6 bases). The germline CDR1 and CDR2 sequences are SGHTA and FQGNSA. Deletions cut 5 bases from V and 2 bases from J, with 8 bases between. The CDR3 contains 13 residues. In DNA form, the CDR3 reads TGTGCCAGCAGCACGGACTACACAGATACGCAGTATTTT. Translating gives CASSTDYTDTQYF.

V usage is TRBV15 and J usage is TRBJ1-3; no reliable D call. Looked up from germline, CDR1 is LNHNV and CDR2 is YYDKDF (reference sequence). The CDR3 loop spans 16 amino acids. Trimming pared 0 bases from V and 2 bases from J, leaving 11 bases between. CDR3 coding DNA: TGTGCCACCAGCAGAGATCTAATGGGAGCTGGAAACACCATATATTTT. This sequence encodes CATSRDLMGAGNTIYF. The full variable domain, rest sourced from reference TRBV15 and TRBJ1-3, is DAMVIQNPRYQVTQFGKPVTLSCSQTLNHNVMYWYQQKSSQAPKLLFHYYDKDFNNEADTPDNFQSRRPNTSFCFLDIRSPGLGDTAMYLCATSRDLMGAGNTIYFGEGSWLTVV.

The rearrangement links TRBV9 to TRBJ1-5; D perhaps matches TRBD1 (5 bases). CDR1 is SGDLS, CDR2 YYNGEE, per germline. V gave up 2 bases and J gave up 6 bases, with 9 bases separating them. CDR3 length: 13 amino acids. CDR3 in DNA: TGTGCCAGCAGCGTCGGGGGGTCTCAGCCCCAGCATTTT. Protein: CASSVGGSQPQHF.

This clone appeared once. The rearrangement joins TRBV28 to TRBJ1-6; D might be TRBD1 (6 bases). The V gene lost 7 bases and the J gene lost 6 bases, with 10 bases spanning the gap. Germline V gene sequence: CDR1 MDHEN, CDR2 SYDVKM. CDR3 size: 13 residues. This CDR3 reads CASTQGFNSPLHF. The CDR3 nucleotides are TGTGCCAGCACCCAGGGGTTTAATTCACCCCTCCACTTT.

Here the CDR3 DNA reads TGTGCCAGCAGCCTAGGGACAGGGAATGAGCAGTTCTTC. It codes for CASSLGTGNEQFF. The chain joins TRBV2 to TRBJ2-1, with 9 bases that match TRBD1. CDR3 size: 13 residues. From germline, CDR1 is SNHLY and CDR2 FYNNEI. Losses at the gene ends were 6 bases for V and 7 bases for J; bases not matched to a gene: 4.

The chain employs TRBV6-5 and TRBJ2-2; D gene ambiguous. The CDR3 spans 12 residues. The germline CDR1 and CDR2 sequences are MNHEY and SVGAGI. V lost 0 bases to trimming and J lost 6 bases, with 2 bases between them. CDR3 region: CASSYSAGELFF. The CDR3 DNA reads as TGTGCCAGCAGTTACTCCGCCGGGGAGCTGTTTTTT.

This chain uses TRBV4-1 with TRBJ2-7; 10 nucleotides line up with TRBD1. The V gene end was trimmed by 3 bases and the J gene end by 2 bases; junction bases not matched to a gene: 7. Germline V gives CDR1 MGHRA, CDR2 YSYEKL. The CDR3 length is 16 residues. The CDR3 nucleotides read TGCGCCAGCAGCCAGATTTCCGGGACAGGGGCCTACGAGCAGTACTTC. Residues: CASSQISGTGAYEQYF.

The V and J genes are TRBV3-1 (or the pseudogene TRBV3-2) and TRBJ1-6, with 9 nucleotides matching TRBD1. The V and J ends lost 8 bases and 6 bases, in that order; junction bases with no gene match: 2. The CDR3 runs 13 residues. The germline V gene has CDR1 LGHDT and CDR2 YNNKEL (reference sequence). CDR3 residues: CASAGQGNSPLHF. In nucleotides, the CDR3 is TGTGCCAGCGCGGGACAGGGTAATTCACCCCTCCACTTT.

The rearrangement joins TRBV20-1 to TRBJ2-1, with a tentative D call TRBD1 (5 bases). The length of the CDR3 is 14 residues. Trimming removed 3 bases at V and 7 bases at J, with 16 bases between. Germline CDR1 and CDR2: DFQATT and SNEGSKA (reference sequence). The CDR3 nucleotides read TGCAGTGCTAGTTGGCGCCAGGGATTGAATGAGCAGTTCTTC. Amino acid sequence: CSASWRQGLNEQFF.

In DNA, the CDR3 is TGTGCCAGCAGCTTTGCCGAGGAAGAGACCCAGTACTTC. Encoded protein: CASSFAEEETQYF. The J gene is TRBJ2-5, the V gene TRBV7-3; D is unclear. CDR1 is SGHTA, CDR2 FQGTGA, per germline. The CDR3 covers 13 residues. Trimming left V 3 bases short and J 3 bases short, with 8 bases between. Full variable domain (remainder filled in from reference TRBV7-3 and TRBJ2-5): GAGVSQTPSNKVTEKGKYVELRCDPISGHTALYWYRQSLGQGPEFLIYFQGTGAADDSGLPNDRFFAVRPEGSVSTLKIQRTERGDSAVYLCASSFAEEETQYFGPGTRLLVL.

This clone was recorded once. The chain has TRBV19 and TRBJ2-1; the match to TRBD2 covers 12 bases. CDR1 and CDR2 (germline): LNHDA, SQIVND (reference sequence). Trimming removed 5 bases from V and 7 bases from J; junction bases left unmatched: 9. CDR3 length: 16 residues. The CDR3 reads CASSALAGGSRNEQFF. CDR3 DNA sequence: TGTGCCAGTAGTGCACTAGCGGGGGGTTCGAGAAATGAGCAGTTCTTC.

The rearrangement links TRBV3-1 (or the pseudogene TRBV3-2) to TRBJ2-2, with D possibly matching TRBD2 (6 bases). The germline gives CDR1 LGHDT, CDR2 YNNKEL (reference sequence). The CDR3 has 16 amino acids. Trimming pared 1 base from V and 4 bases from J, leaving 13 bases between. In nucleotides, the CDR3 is TGTGCCAGCAGCCAAGTTTGGGGGGTGACCACCGGGGAGCTGTTTTTT. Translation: CASSQVWGVTTGELFF.

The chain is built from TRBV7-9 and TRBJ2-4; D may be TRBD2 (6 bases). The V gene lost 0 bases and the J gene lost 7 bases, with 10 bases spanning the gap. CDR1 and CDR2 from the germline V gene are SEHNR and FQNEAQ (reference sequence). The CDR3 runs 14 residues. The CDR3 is CASSLAGGLNIQYF. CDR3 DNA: TGTGCCAGCAGCTTAGCCGGAGGGTTGAACATTCAGTACTTC.

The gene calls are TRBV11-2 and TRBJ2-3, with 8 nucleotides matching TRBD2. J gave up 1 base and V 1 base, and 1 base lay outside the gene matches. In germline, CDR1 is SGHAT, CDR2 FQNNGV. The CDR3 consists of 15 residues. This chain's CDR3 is CASSLVAGRTDTQYF. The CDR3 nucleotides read TGTGCCAGCAGCTTAGTAGCGGGGCGCACAGATACGCAGTATTTT.

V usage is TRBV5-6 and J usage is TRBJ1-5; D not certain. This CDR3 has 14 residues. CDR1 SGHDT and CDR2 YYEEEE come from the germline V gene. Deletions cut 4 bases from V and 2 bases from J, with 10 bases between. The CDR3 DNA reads TGTGCCAGCAGCGCCTTGGGAGGCAATCAGCCCCAGCATTTT. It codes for CASSALGGNQPQHF.

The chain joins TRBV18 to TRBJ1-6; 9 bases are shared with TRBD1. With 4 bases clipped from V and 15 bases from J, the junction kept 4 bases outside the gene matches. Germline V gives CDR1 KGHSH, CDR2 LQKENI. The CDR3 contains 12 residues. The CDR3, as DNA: TGTGCCAGCTCACGACAGGGGGATCGCCTCCACTTT. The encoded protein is CASSRQGDRLHF.

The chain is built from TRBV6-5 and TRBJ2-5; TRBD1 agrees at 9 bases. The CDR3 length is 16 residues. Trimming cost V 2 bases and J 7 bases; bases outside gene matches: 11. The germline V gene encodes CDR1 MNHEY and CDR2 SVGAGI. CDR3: CASSYTGTGKGVTQYF. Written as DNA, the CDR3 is TGTGCCAGCAGTTACACCGGGACAGGGAAGGGAGTGACCCAGTACTTC.

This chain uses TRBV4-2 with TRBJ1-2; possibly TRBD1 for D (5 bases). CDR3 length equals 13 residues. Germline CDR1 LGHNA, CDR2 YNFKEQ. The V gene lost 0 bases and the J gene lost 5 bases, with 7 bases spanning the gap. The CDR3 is CASSQDRQYGYTF. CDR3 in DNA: TGTGCCAGCAGCCAAGACCGACAGTATGGCTACACCTTC.

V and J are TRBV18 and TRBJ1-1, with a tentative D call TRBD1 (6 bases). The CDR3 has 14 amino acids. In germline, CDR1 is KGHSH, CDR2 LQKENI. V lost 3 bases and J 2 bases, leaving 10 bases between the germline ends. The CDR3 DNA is TGTGCCAGCTCACCCAGGACAGAAAACACTGAAGCTTTCTTT. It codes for CASSPRTENTEAFF.

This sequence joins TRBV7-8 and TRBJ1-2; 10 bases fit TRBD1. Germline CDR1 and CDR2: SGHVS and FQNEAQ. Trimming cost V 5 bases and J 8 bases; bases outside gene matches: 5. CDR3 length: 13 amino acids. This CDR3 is CASSPGQGGGYTF. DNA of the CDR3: TGTGCCAGCAGCCCAGGACAGGGGGGCGGCTACACCTTC.

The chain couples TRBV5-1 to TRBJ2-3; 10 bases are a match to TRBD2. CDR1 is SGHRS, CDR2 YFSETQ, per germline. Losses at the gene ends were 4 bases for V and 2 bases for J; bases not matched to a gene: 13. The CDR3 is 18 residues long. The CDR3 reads CASSGGTSASGYTDTQYF. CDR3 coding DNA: TGCGCCAGCAGCGGCGGGACTAGCGCATCAGGATACACAGATACGCAGTATTTT.